The source of this TCR beta chain is a study of vaccination and CD4 T cells after COVID-19. On the study more broadly: Overlapping peptides of the spike proteins of SARS-CoV-2, HCoV-NL63, HCoV-OC43 and HCoV-229E were used for cell stimulation.

Points on this clonotype: Antigen specificity is unknown.

This CDR3 contains 13 residues. Germline CDR1 and CDR2: LNHDA and SQIVND (reference sequence). The ends were cut back, 5 bases at V and 0 bases at J, with 7 bases in the middle. The Oncomine TCR Beta short-read assay sequenced DNA from cultured CD4+ T cells. Investigators obtained genomic DNA by extraction from cultured CD4+ T cells. TCRdb processed the PCR reads anew with MiXCR; each CDR3 protein has one entry. The sample has more than 20,000 distinct CDR3 sequences, approximately 42% seen once; the top ten hold around 4.9%. The time point: late sampling 161 to 241 days after vaccination in a few convalescent patients. Treatment indicated: roughly ten-day PBMC culture with coronavirus spike peptide pools or control peptides (ViraFEST assay). Half-medium changes with fresh IL-2 medium occurred on days 3 and 7.

This chain links TRBV19 with TRBJ1-1; unclear D gene. This specimen consisted of CD4+ T cells from blood, cultured in vitro, obtained about 7 months after SARS-CoV-2 vaccination. This TCR came from a human donor who had recovered from COVID-19. CDR3 loop: CASSFQLNTEAFF. CDR3 bases: TGTGCCAGTAGTTTTCAGCTGAACACTGAAGCTTTCTTT.